One T cell receptor beta chain is described in this entry. Antigen specificity is unknown. The treatment denotes: oral pan-JAK inhibitor, 5-10 mg twice daily. Sorting separated CD4+ and CD8+ T cells out of PBMCs. The sequencing template was cDNA reverse transcribed from extracted RNA. Repertoires were generated with immunoSEQ multiplex PCR, while TCRdb's copy carries only in-frame clones and drops some. The sample has roughly 140,000 clones; 75% to 85% are singletons. This specimen comes from a study of CD8+ T cells in alopecia areata. This CDR3 spans 15 amino acids. J was trimmed by 6 bases and V by 1 base; bases with no gene match: 8. The germline V gene has CDR1 LGHNA and CDR2 YSLEER. Broader study findings: It was lesional scalp, especially alopecia totalis/universalis, that showed higher clonality than normal scalp.

The sequence was obtained from a human donor with alopecia areata. The specimen comprised CD8+ T cells sorted from blood, sampled at week 4, from a patient treated with tofacitinib. The chain has TRBV4-3 and TRBJ2-7; TRBD1 matches at 8 bases. The DNA for the CDR3 is TGCGCCAGCAGCCAAGCTAGACAGGGGTTGGGCGAGCAGTACTTC. Translation: CASSQARQGLGEQYF.